The T cell receptor (beta chain) described here comes from a study of blood T cell repertoires in COVID-19. About the research overall: Acute-phase and convalescent COVID-19 samples originated in the United States, Italy and Spain.

Original processing methods: The assay estimated nucleated cells by amplifying reference gene primers. Sequencing used immunoSEQ multiplex PCR; TCRdb keeps in-frame clones, though not all of them. V, J and clone size are taken as reported in that table, and D and trimming were inferred from the DNA itself. The sample contains around 430,000 clones, about nine tenths of which appear only once. Followed longitudinally, the Seattle patients had been enrolled during active infection. This CDR3 is 16 amino acids long. Per the germline V gene, CDR1 is GTSNPN and CDR2 is SVGIG (reference sequence). Trimming took 1 base from V and 1 from J; bases not matched to a gene: 2.

Sequencing was performed on peripheral blood. The TCR originated in a woman aged 45-65 years with COVID-19, enrolled during active disease. This chain links TRBV30 with TRBJ2-3; 13 bases line up with TRBD2. In DNA, the CDR3 is TGTGCCTGGAGTGCAGGACTAGCGGGGGGCACAGATACGCAGTATTTT. Its translation is CAWSAGLAGGTDTQYF.